This T cell receptor (beta chain) was sequenced in a study of blood T cell repertoires in COVID-19. About the research overall: T cells, B-cell-depleted T cells, or PBMCs supplied cDNA or gDNA.

Germline V lookup: CDR1 WSHSY, CDR2 SAAADI. The CDR3 consists of 15 residues. Trimming cost V 6 bases and J 2 bases; bases outside gene matches: 3. Participants had their cohort set by participant-reported clinical history. As originally analysed: Estimated nucleated cell counts came from reference gene primer amplification. Method: immunoSEQ multiplex PCR; TCRdb's copy keeps in-frame clones and lacks some. V and J calls and clone size are copied from that table; D and trimming were computed from the DNA. Of approximately 300,000 clones listed, about 92% are singletons. The rearrangement joins TRBV10-2 to TRBJ1-5; the match to TRBD1 covers 11 bases. The receptor was isolated from a young woman who had recovered from COVID-19. Sequencing was performed on PBMCs or T cells enriched from blood (not recorded which). The CDR3 here is CASSPGQGGNQPQHF. The CDR3 DNA reads TGCGCCAGCAGCCCGGGACAGGGGGGCAATCAGCCCCAGCATTTT.